This T cell receptor (beta chain) was documented in a study of shared clonotypes between healthy human individuals. Whole-study results and caveats: A generally larger estimated richness was seen in naive subsets than in memory subsets.

Notes on this clone: The antigen remains undetermined.

Here immunoSEQ multiplex PCR was the method, and the copy in TCRdb shows in-frame clones only, minus some. The repertoire holds millions of clones, with over 85% as singletons. The sample consisted of naive CD4+ T cells sorted from blood. Subset denoted: CD45RA+ positively selected. The receptor was derived from a man between 18 and 35 years old in good health.

The CDR3 region has the DNA TGTGCCAGCAGCTTCCAGGGGCTAGGCTATGGCTACACCTTC. The encoded protein is CASSFQGLGYGYTF. The chain couples TRBV5-5 to TRBJ1-2, with D possibly TRBD1 on 6 matching bases. The CDR3 is made up of 14 amino acids. The germline V gene encodes CDR1 SGHKS and CDR2 YYEKEE (reference sequence). Trimming stripped 2 bases from V and 4 bases from J, with 12 bases between. The variable domain in full, with the rest retrieved from reference TRBV5-5 and TRBJ1-2, is DAGVTQSPTHLIKTRGQQVTLRCSPISGHKSVSWYQQVLGQGPQFIFQYYEKEERGRGNFPDRFSARQFPNYSSELNVNALLLGDSALYLCASSFQGLGYGYTFGSGTRLTVV.